This entry lists 29 T cell receptor beta chains sequenced from one sample in a study of STAT5B mutations in CD4+ large granular lymphocyte leukemia. TCRdb's copy holds only in-frame clones and misses some; the assay was immunoSEQ multiplex PCR. The sample shows more than 30,000 clones, about 89% of them seen only once. Sequenced input: CD4+ T cells from blood buffy coats. All receptors derive from a human donor in good health.

V is TRBV27 and J is TRBJ2-5, with D tentatively TRBD2 (5 bases). The germline V and J ends were trimmed by 6 bases and 2 bases, with 7 bases remaining between them. CDR1 and CDR2 (germline): MNHEY, SMNVEV (reference sequence). The CDR3 loop spans 12 amino acids. In DNA form, the CDR3 reads TGTGCCAGCAGAAGCGGTCAAGAGACCCAGTACTTC. Translating gives CASRSGQETQYF.

J is TRBJ2-5 and V is TRBV27; D is unclear. This CDR3 has 13 residues. Germline CDR1 and CDR2: MNHEY and SMNVEV (reference sequence). V was shortened by 4 bases and J by 2 bases, with 8 bases between the two germline ends. CDR3 DNA sequence: TGTGCCAGCAGTTCCTACCTACAAGAGACCCAGTACTTC. This translates into CASSSYLQETQYF.

In this sample, this clone turned up once. The V call is TRBV29-1, the J call TRBJ2-1; the match to TRBD2 covers 9 bases. From germline, CDR1 is SQVTM and CDR2 ANQGSEA. Germline trimming cut 6 bases from V and 2 bases from J; bases unmatched to any gene: 5. This CDR3 is built from 14 residues. The CDR3 region has the DNA TGCAGCGTATTAGCGGGAGCGGCCTACAATGAGCAGTTCTTC. Its protein is CSVLAGAAYNEQFF.

The J gene is TRBJ1-2, the V gene TRBV19; tentatively, D is TRBD1 (5 bases). This CDR3 region has 15 residues. CDR1 and CDR2 from the germline V gene are LNHDA and SQIVND (reference sequence). The V end lost 5 bases, the J end lost 4 bases, and 17 bases lay between the germline ends. The CDR3 DNA follows: TGTGCCAGTAGTCCCTCTGGGGCGGGACCCTATGGCTACACCTTC. Protein sequence: CASSPSGAGPYGYTF.

The chain carries TRBV6-6 and TRBJ1-4; D gene uncertain. Germline V lookup: CDR1 MNHNY, CDR2 SVGAGI (reference sequence). This CDR3 comprises 10 residues. V lost 6 bases and J 5 bases, leaving 1 base between the germline ends. The CDR3: CASRNEKLFF. DNA for the CDR3: TGTGCCAGCAGGAATGAAAAACTGTTTTTT.

V gene TRBV7-3 combines with J gene TRBJ2-3; TRBD2 matches at 7 bases. There are 15 residues in the CDR3. In germline, CDR1 is SGHTA, CDR2 FQGTGA. The junction had 9 bases not matched to a gene; V was cut back by 2 bases and J by 7 bases. The CDR3 DNA reads as TGTGCCAGCAGCTTATGGGGGGGGAGTGTGAATACGCAGTATTTT. This sequence encodes CASSLWGGSVNTQYF.

This sequence joins TRBV10-3 and TRBJ2-7; 11 positions agree with TRBD2. J lost 7 bases, V lost 11 bases, and 16 bases had no gene match. The CDR3 spans 15 residues. Germline V gene data show CDR1 as ENHRY and CDR2 as SYGVKD. The CDR3 protein is CAVQIAGGPVGEQYF. DNA of the CDR3: TGTGCCGTACAAATAGCGGGAGGGCCGGTGGGAGAGCAGTACTTC.

The rearrangement uses TRBV18 and TRBJ2-3; D uncertain. V shed 0 bases and J shed 5 bases, with 15 bases lying between them. The germline CDR1 and CDR2 sequences are KGHSH and LQKENI. The CDR3 sequence is 16 residues long. The CDR3 region is CASSPPISRVRDTQYF. The CDR3 nucleotides read TGTGCCAGCTCACCACCGATTTCAAGGGTACGAGATACGCAGTATTTT.

The chain is built from TRBV10-3 and TRBJ2-1, with D perhaps being TRBD1 or TRBD2 (5 bases each). Trimming took off 8 bases at V and 7 bases at J, with 21 bases between the two ends. The CDR3 is 15 residues long. Germline CDR1 ENHRY, CDR2 SYGVKD. The CDR3 spells CAISRGRELGNEQFF. DNA of the CDR3: TGTGCCATCTCGAGGGGCCGGGAATTGGGAAATGAGCAGTTCTTC.

In this sample, this clone turned up once. The chain carries TRBV28 and TRBJ2-1; D gene ambiguous. The V gene lost 4 bases and the J gene lost 10 bases, with 17 bases spanning the gap. The CDR3 contains 14 residues. Germline V gene lookup returns CDR1 MDHEN and CDR2 SYDVKM. For the CDR3, the DNA is TGTGCCAGCAGTTCTCTCTTTGGCGGATACGAGCAGTTCTTC. Protein sequence: CASSSLFGGYEQFF.

The chain carries TRBV6-1 and TRBJ2-5, with D unresolved. The closer fit of TRBJ2-7 to the DNA end suggests the J call may be wrong. CDR3 length: 11 residues. Germline lookup yields CDR1 MNHNS and CDR2 SASEGT. The CDR3, as DNA: TGTGCCAGTGTAAGAAGTTACGAGCAGTACTTC. This gives the protein CASVRSYEQYF.

The V call is TRBV4-2, the J call TRBJ2-3, with D perhaps given as TRBD1 or TRBD2 (5 bases each). Germline V gene sequence: CDR1 LGHNA, CDR2 YNFKEQ. Trimming cost V 0 bases and J 4 bases, with 11 bases left between them. This CDR3 region has 15 residues. This CDR3 is CASSQEGESADTQYF. The CDR3 nucleotides are TGTGCCAGCAGCCAAGAAGGGGAGTCGGCAGATACGCAGTATTTT.

The chain links TRBV11-3 to TRBJ1-1, with D perhaps matching TRBD1 (6 bases). The CDR3 contains 15 residues. V lost 4 bases and J 10 bases, leaving 22 bases between the germline ends. The germline V gene encodes CDR1 SGHNT and CDR2 YENEEA. The CDR3 reads CASSSYATGKQRAFF. The CDR3 bases are TGTGCCAGCAGCTCATATGCAACAGGGAAACAAAGAGCTTTCTTT.

V usage is TRBV6-6 and J usage is TRBJ1-1; no clear D. CDR3 length: 14 amino acids. CDR1 is MNHNY and CDR2 is SVGAGI in the germline V gene (reference sequence). Between the trimmed V and J ends, which lost 6 bases and 1 base, there was a span of 12 bases. CDR3: CASRPQTPNTEAFF. The CDR3 DNA reads as TGTGCCAGCAGACCCCAGACCCCGAACACTGAAGCTTTCTTT.

The CDR3 region is CASSPLRGRLFSYNEQFF. The DNA of the CDR3 is TGTGCCAGCAGCCCCCTTCGCGGGAGGCTATTCTCCTACAATGAGCAGTTCTTC. The chain has TRBV12-1 and TRBJ2-1; the D segment call TRBD2 is taken from the table without a DNA check. TRBV12-1 corresponds to a pseudogene. The CDR3 has 18 amino acids.

In DNA form, the CDR3 reads TGTGCCACCTCCGGGACAGGGGGGGCAGATACGCAGTATTTT. It specifies CATSGTGGADTQYF. The gene calls are TRBV28 and TRBJ2-3, with TRBD1 matching over 11 bases. CDR3 length: 14 residues. Trimming took 10 bases from V and 4 from J; bases not matched to a gene: 7. In germline, CDR1 is MDHEN, CDR2 SYDVKM.

The V call is TRBV28, the J call TRBJ2-7, with 8 bases fitting TRBD2. Germline V gives CDR1 MDHEN, CDR2 SYDVKM. V shed 6 bases, J shed 3 bases, and the junction held 10 bases outside the gene matches. This CDR3 is built from 15 residues. The DNA for the CDR3 is TGTGCCAGCAGACCCACGGGGCGGGAGGTCTACGAGCAGTACTTC. This codes for CASRPTGREVYEQYF.

The CDR3 coding sequence is TGTGCCAGCAGCCTCCGACAGGGCCTGAACACTGAAGCTTTCTTT. Protein: CASSLRQGLNTEAFF. The chain is built from TRBV7-2 and TRBJ1-1; TRBD1 agrees at 7 bases. This CDR3 spans 15 amino acids. Germline trimming cut 5 bases from V and 0 bases from J; bases unmatched to any gene: 6. Germline loops: CDR1 SGHTA, CDR2 FQGNSA.

The rearrangement links TRBV2 to TRBJ2-3; 11 nucleotides align to TRBD2. From germline, CDR1 is SNHLY and CDR2 FYNNEI. The trim removed 6 bases at V and 4 bases at J, leaving 6 bases unmatched. The CDR3 is 15 amino acids. The CDR3 sequence: CASRAGTSGADTQYF. CDR3 sequence (DNA): TGTGCCAGCAGGGCTGGGACTAGCGGTGCAGATACGCAGTATTTT. Full variable domain (remainder filled in from reference TRBV2 and TRBJ2-3): EPEVTQTPSHQVTQMGQEVILRCVPISNHLYFYWYRQILGQKVEFLVSFYNNEISEKSEIFDDQFSVERPDGSNFTLKIRSTKLEDSAMYFCASRAGTSGADTQYFGPGTRLTVL.

The chain uses TRBV5-1 and TRBJ1-4, with D perhaps TRBD1 (6 bases). Germline V gives CDR1 SGHRS, CDR2 YFSETQ. Trimming shortened V by 4 bases and J by 4 bases, and 14 bases separated the two germline ends. The CDR3 spans 15 residues. The CDR3 here is CASSLSGALNEKLFF. The CDR3 bases are TGCGCCAGCAGCCTTTCAGGGGCCCTTAATGAAAAACTGTTTTTT.

J is TRBJ1-1 and V is TRBV27, with 8 bases that match TRBD1. Unmatched junction bases numbered 10, after V lost 6 bases and J lost 4 bases. Per the germline V gene, CDR1 is MNHEY and CDR2 is SMNVEV (reference sequence). The CDR3 consists of 15 residues. CDR3 DNA: TGTGCCAGCAGAAGTTGGGAGACAGGGGCCACTGAAGCTTTCTTT. Protein product: CASRSWETGATEAFF.

The rearrangement joins TRBV27 to TRBJ2-3; D possibly corresponds to TRBD2 (6 bases). V was shortened by 8 bases and J by 4 bases, with 13 bases between the two germline ends. CDR1 and CDR2 from the germline V gene are MNHEY and SMNVEV (reference sequence). This CDR3 spans 13 amino acids. Written as DNA, the CDR3 is TGTGCCAGCGGATTACTAGCCCCAGATACGCAGTATTTT. It encodes CASGLLAPDTQYF.

The chain is built from TRBV19 and TRBJ2-3, with 14 positions matching TRBD2. The CDR3 loop spans 17 amino acids. The germline gives CDR1 LNHDA, CDR2 SQIVND (reference sequence). Trimming at V came to 5 bases and at J to 5 bases, leaving 9 bases not matched to a gene. This chain's CDR3 is CASSLGTSGSLGDTQYF. In nucleotides, the CDR3 is TGTGCCAGTAGTCTGGGGACTAGCGGGAGTCTAGGAGATACGCAGTATTTT.

The chain combines TRBV4-2 with TRBJ1-2; weak D call: TRBD1 (5 bases). CDR1 and CDR2 (germline): LGHNA, YNFKEQ. Trimming took 0 bases from V and 2 from J, leaving 10 bases between them. The CDR3 runs 15 residues. The CDR3: CASSQEGSGNYGYTF. CDR3 nucleotides: TGTGCCAGCAGCCAAGAGGGGTCAGGGAACTATGGCTACACCTTC.

The chain recombines TRBV15 with TRBJ2-7; a weak D match, TRBD1 (5 bases). This CDR3 region has 15 residues. Germline V gene lookup returns CDR1 LNHNV and CDR2 YYDKDF (reference sequence). The V end lost 1 base, the J end lost 2 bases, and 12 bases lay between the germline ends. In DNA, the CDR3 is TGTGCCACCAGCAGAGGGGGCCAGGGCCCCTACGAGCAGTACTTC. It is translated as CATSRGGQGPYEQYF.

This chain uses TRBV18 with TRBJ1-5; possibly TRBD1 for D (5 bases). The CDR3 consists of 14 residues. Trimming removed 3 bases from V and 3 bases from J, with 9 bases in between. Germline CDR1 and CDR2: KGHSH and LQKENI. CDR3 loop: CASSPGGSNQPQHF. DNA for the CDR3: TGTGCCAGCTCACCGGGGGGATCCAATCAGCCCCAGCATTTT.

This clone was recorded only once. The chain links TRBV9 to TRBJ1-2; no definite D call. V was shortened by 0 bases and J by 5 bases, with 11 bases between the two germline ends. This CDR3 is built from 14 residues. The germline CDR1 and CDR2 sequences are SGDLS and YYNGEE. CDR3: CASSVAVGQYGYTF. CDR3 nucleotide sequence: TGTGCCAGCAGCGTAGCAGTCGGCCAGTATGGCTACACCTTC.

The chain recombines TRBV29-1 with TRBJ2-7, with TRBD2 matching 14 bases. Germline CDR1 reads SQVTM; CDR2 reads ANQGSEA. J was trimmed by 4 bases and V by 1 base; bases with no gene match: 0. The CDR3 is 14 residues long. The CDR3 nucleotides read TGCAGCGTTGAAGGGACTAGCGGGAGGTACGAGCAGTACTTC. Translation gives CSVEGTSGRYEQYF.

The V call is TRBV5-4, the J call TRBJ2-3; D may match TRBD1 or TRBD2 (5 bases each). There are 16 residues in the CDR3. Trimming took 0 bases from V and 0 from J, leaving 11 bases between them. The germline gives CDR1 SGHNT, CDR2 YYREEE (reference sequence). The CDR3 region is CASSLDGGSSTDTQYF. The CDR3, as DNA: TGTGCCAGCAGCTTGGATGGGGGATCTAGCACAGATACGCAGTATTTT.